This T cell receptor (beta chain) was recorded in a study of T cell responses to AZD1222 COVID-19 vaccine. Study at large: Both about-4-week and about-12-week second-dose recipients were combined. Regarding the study as a whole: In a largely white British group with more females than males, clonal diversity was possibly underestimated.

Worth noting for this clone: The antigen is unknown.

Libraries were prepared by immunoSEQ multiplex PCR; TCRdb keeps only in-frame clonotypes and omits some of them. The sample holds about 130,000 clones, roughly 90% seen once. Deletions cut 9 bases from V and 7 bases from J, with 26 bases between. Germline V lookup: CDR1 KGHDR, CDR2 SFDVKD. The CDR3 covers 16 residues. Sequencing was performed on peripheral blood, taken on day 0 of AZD1222 vaccination. The TCR was taken from an adult in good health. The chain employs TRBV24-1 and TRBJ1-1; no firm D call. The DNA of the CDR3 is TGTGCCACCTACCTAGCGCAGACGCCTAAGGCGATTGAAGCTTTCTTT. Its protein product is CATYLAQTPKAIEAFF.